This is a list of T cell receptor beta chains from one sample in a study of cytomegalovirus exposure and HLA in healthy donors. Assay: immunoSEQ multiplex PCR; the TCRdb copy retains only in-frame clones and omits some. The sample shows roughly 66,000 clones, about 80% of them seen only once. Specimen: PBMCs. These TCRs come from a man aged 50 to 60 in good health and CMV-seronegative. Both conserved end residues are part of each CDR3. Each record gives: D gene, J gene, V gene, CDR3 DNA, CDR3 protein. The D gene is left open where the match is weak.

. | TRBJ1-6 | TRBV30 | TGTGCCTGGATCCCCGGGAATGTAGGGACACCCCTCCACTTT | CAWIPGNVGTPLHF
. | TRBJ2-7 | TRBV11-2 | TGTGCCAGCAGCTTAAAATGGCAGGGCTACGAGCAGTACTTC | CASSLKWQGYEQYF
. | TRBJ1-6 | TRBV10-2 | TGCGCCAGCAGTGAGTCTCGGGTTGATAATTCACCCCTCCACTTT | CASSESRVDNSPLHF
. | TRBJ1-2 | TRBV5-1 | TGCGCCAGCAGCTCGTGGAGTTTTAGGGAGGGACATGGCTACACCTTC | CASSSWSFREGHGYTF
TRBD1 | TRBJ2-7 | TRBV4-2 | TGTGCCAGCAGCTCCCGGACAGGGCCCTACGAGCAGTACTTC | CASSSRTGPYEQYF
. | TRBJ1-1 | TRBV6-5 | TGTGCCAGCAGTTACTCGATGCAGAGGGTGAACACTGAAGCTTTCTTT | CASSYSMQRVNTEAFF
TRBD2 | TRBJ2-7 | TRBV27 | TGTGCCATTTCGACTAGCGGGCCGCCCTACGAGCAGTACTTC | CAISTSGPPYEQYF
. | TRBJ2-2 | TRBV5-1 | TGCGCCAGCAGCTTGGCCGCCGGGGAAACGAACACCGGGGAGCTGTTTTTT | CASSLAAGETNTGELFF
. | TRBJ2-1 | TRBV4-1 | TGCGCCAGCAGCCAAGACAGGGCCAATGAGCAGTTCTTC | CASSQDRANEQFF